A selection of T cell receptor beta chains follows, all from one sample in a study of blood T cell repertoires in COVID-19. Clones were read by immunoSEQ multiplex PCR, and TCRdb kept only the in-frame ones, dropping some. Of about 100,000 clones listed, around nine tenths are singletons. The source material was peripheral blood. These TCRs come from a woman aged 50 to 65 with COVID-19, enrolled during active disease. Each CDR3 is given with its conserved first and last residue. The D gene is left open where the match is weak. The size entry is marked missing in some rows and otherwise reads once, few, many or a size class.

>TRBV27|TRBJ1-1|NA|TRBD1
CASSLQGVTEAFF
TGTGCCAGCAGTTTACAGGGGGTCACTGAAGCTTTCTTT
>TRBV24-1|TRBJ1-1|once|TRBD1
CATSETGRPEAFF
TGTGCCACCAGTGAGACAGGGAGGCCTGAAGCTTTCTTT
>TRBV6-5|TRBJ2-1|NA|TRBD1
CASSSQGMSSYNEQFF
TGTGCCAGCAGTTCACAGGGGATGAGCTCCTACAATGAGCAGTTCTTC
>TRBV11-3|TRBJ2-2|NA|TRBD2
CASSLGLAGPGELFF
TGTGCCAGCAGCTTGGGACTAGCGGGGCCCGGGGAGCTGTTTTTT
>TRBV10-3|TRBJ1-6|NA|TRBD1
CAISGQGENSPLHF
TGTGCCATCAGTGGACAGGGAGAAAATTCACCCCTCCACTTT
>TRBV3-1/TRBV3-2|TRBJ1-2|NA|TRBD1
CASSPVGQSWDYTF
TGTGCCAGCAGCCCCGTGGGACAGTCATGGGACTACACCTTC
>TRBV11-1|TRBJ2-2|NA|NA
CASSLVAGVGELFF
TGTGCCAGCAGCTTAGTGGCAGGCGTCGGGGAGCTGTTTTTT
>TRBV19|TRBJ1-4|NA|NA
CASSIGSGQFEKLFF
TGTGCCAGTAGTATTGGTAGCGGGCAATTCGAAAAACTGTTTTTT
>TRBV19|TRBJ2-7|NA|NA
CASSAAMAPSYEQYF
TGTGCCAGTAGTGCGGCCATGGCCCCCTCCTACGAGCAGTACTTC
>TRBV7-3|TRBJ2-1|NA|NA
CASSLTEGHNEQFF
TGTGCCAGCAGCTTAACGGAGGGTCACAATGAGCAGTTCTTC
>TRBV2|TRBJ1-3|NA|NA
CASRVDSESGNTIYF
TGTGCCAGCAGGGTAGACAGCGAGTCTGGAAACACCATATATTTT
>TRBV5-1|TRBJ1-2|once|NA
CASSLGWGHNYGYTF
TGCGCCAGCAGCTTGGGGTGGGGCCATAACTATGGCTACACCTTC
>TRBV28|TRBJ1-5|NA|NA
CASSLSRDSNSNQPQHF
TGTGCCAGCAGTTTATCTCGGGACTCAAATAGCAATCAGCCCCAGCATTTT
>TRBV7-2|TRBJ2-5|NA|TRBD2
CASSEGPRGGETQYF
TGTGCCAGCAGCGAGGGGCCGCGGGGGGGAGAGACCCAGTACTTC
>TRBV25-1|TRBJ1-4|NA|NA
CASSLLDSNEKLFF
TGTGCCAGCAGTCTACTGGACAGTAATGAAAAACTGTTTTTT
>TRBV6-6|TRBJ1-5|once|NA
CASSPSSGLNQPQHF
TGTGCCAGCTCCCCAAGTTCTGGCCTCAATCAGCCCCAGCATTTT
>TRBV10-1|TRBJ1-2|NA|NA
CASSDSLDSTDGYTF
TGCGCCAGCAGTGACTCGTTGGACAGCACTGATGGCTACACCTTC
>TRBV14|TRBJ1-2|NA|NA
CASSQVQGSNYGYTF
TGTGCCAGCAGCCAAGTCCAGGGCTCTAACTATGGCTACACCTTC
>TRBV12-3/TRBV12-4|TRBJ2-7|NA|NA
CASSRDSSYEQYF
TGTGCCAGCAGTAGAGACAGCTCCTACGAGCAGTACTTC
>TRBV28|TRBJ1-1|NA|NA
CASSLAGMGTEAFF
TGTGCCAGCAGTTTGGCAGGGATGGGGACTGAAGCTTTCTTT
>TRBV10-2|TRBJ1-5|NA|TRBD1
CASSEEGTGINQPQHF
TGCGCCAGCAGTGAGGAGGGGACAGGAATCAATCAGCCCCAGCATTTT
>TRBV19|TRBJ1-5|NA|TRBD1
CASQDRGAYSNQPQHF
TGTGCCAGTCAGGACAGGGGGGCATATAGCAATCAGCCCCAGCATTTT
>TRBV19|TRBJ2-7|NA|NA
CASSMHTSSYEQYF
TGTGCCAGTAGTATGCATACAAGCTCCTACGAGCAGTACTTC